These 7 T cell receptor beta chains share one sample of origin, sequenced in a study of tumor-infiltrating lymphocytes in primary liver carcinoma (dated by TCRdb to about 2017). This sample was sequenced with an Illumina HiSeq 2500. Using a constant-region primer and ProtoScript II reverse transcriptase, TCRbeta-specific cDNA was reverse-transcribed from 500 ng total RNA. TCRbeta libraries were built with three nested multiplex PCR rounds, a slightly modified ARM-PCR procedure. Multiplex TRBV1-TRBV30 forward primers and a Cbeta reverse primer were used in the first two PCR rounds, each of which was run for around 10 cycles. TCRdb reprocessing: public reads trimmed at Q25 with fastp, clones called with MiXCR, in-frame beta chains kept. Each CDR3 protein appears once, grouped with its most common genes and DNA. This sample holds about 99,000 distinct CDR3 sequences; more than 60% were observed only once. The ten largest make up just over 9.5% of the sample.

Total RNA and DNA were co-extracted without cell sorting from around 20-30 mg of bulk tissue using the AllPrep DNA/RNA mini kit. The specimen sequenced was liver tumor tissue from sampling region 5. The meaning of the sample's cell subset or site label: tumor region T5, tumor centre. The receptors stem from an older woman with primary liver carcinoma and hepatitis B virus infection.

CDR3 sequence: CASRPLAGMRNEQFF. The DNA of the CDR3 is TGTGCCAGCAGACCTCTAGCGGGAATGAGAAATGAGCAGTTCTTC. The chain combines TRBV28 with TRBJ2-1, with 9 bases identical to TRBD2. This CDR3 comprises 15 residues. V was clipped by 6 bases and J by 7 bases; unmatched bases: 10. In germline, CDR1 is MDHEN, CDR2 SYDVKM.

In the case of this clonotype: Germline and junction disagree at one end, which may indicate a read error. V usage is TRBV4-2 and J usage is TRBJ1-6; 8 positions match TRBD1. The CDR3 contains 15 residues. Germline-derived CDR1 and CDR2 are LGHNA and YNFKEQ. CDR3 nucleotides: TGTGCCAGCAGGGATACAGGGGGACATAATTCACCGCTCCACTTT. Translated: CASRDTGGHNSPLHF.

A note on this clonotype: This may be a read error, as it is one base from a much larger clone. A read error is likely, as this CDR3 ends without the conserved phenylalanine or tryptophan. The chain joins TRBV7-8 to TRBJ1-1; D remains unclear. Germline assignment: CDR1 SGHVS and CDR2 FQNEAQ. CDR3 length: 15 amino acids. The V gene lost 6 bases and the J gene lost 0 bases, with 14 bases spanning the gap. This chain's CDR3 is CASSSTKLLNTEAFL. Written as DNA, the CDR3 is TGTGCCAGCAGTTCAACTAAACTTCTGAACACTGAAGCTTTCCTT.

This rearrangement joins TRBV10-3 to TRBJ2-5, with 10 positions matching TRBD2. Trimming took 4 bases from V and 1 from J; bases not matched to a gene: 6. CDR3 size: 16 residues. CDR1 is ENHRY, CDR2 SYGVKD, per germline. The chain's CDR3 is CAISGGTSVTQETQYF. The CDR3 region has the DNA TGTGCCATCAGTGGGGGGACTAGCGTTACCCAAGAGACCCAGTACTTC.

Note on this clonotype: A much larger clone differs from this one at a single base, so this may be a read error. V is TRBV12-5 and J is TRBJ2-1; D not certain. The CDR3 contains 13 residues. CDR1 is LGHNT and CDR2 is FRNRAP in the germline V gene. V lost 1 base and J 8 bases, leaving 9 bases between the germline ends. The CDR3 region is CASGLDSGYEQFF. The CDR3 nucleotides read TGTGCTAGTGGTTTGGATAGTGGATATGAGCAGTTCTTC. Using reference TRBV12-5 and TRBJ2-1 for the parts outside the CDR3, the full variable domain is DARVTQTPRHKVTEMGQEVTMRCQPILGHNTVFWYRQTMMQGLELLAYFRNRAPLDDSGMPKDRFSAEMPDATLATLKIQPSEPRDSAVYFCASGLDSGYEQFFGPGTRLTVL.

The genes are TRBV7-9 and TRBJ2-1; 13 bases map to TRBD2. Looked up from germline, CDR1 is SEHNR and CDR2 is FQNEAQ (reference sequence). The CDR3 sequence is 15 residues long. V shed 8 bases, J shed 8 bases, and the junction held 9 bases outside the gene matches. The chain's CDR3 is CASGHTSGRADEQFF. For the CDR3, the DNA is TGTGCCAGCGGCCACACTAGCGGGAGGGCCGATGAGCAGTTCTTC.

As concerns this clonotype: The junction departs from germline at one end; a sequencing error may be responsible. The chain combines TRBV12-3 or TRBV12-4 with TRBJ1-5, with D unclear. CDR3 length equals 14 residues. The CDR3 reads CASSTSACIQHQHF. CDR3 sequence (DNA): TGTGCCAGCAGTACCTCAGCGTGCATCCAGCACCAGCATTTT.